The rows below give T cell receptor beta chains drawn from one sample of a study of a mutant IDH1 vaccine in newly diagnosed glioma. TCRdb's copy holds only in-frame clones and misses some; the assay was immunoSEQ multiplex PCR. This sample yields around 33,000 clones, of which around 90% are seen a single time; less than 25% belongs to the top ten. Which antigens these TCRs recognize remains unknown. The starting material was PBMCs, obtained from a glioma patient whose treatment included an IDH1 peptide vaccine. These receptors originate from a man aged 18 to 30 with glioma. The CDR3 runs from the conserved cysteine through the conserved F or W. The D gene is left open where the match is weak. Size values are once, few and many counts, or a class for expanded clones, and some rows have none.

length: 14
J: TRBJ1-2
size: .
D: .
V: TRBV6-1
CDR3: CASSEGRGNYGYTF
DNA: TGTGCCAGCAGTGAAGGTCGCGGTAACTATGGCTACACCTTC

length: 14
J: TRBJ2-1
size: .
D: .
V: TRBV27
CDR3: CASSLSWRVNEQFF
DNA: TGTGCCAGCAGTTTATCGTGGAGGGTCAATGAGCAGTTCTTC

length: 15
J: TRBJ2-1
size: .
D: .
V: TRBV29-1
CDR3: CSVEKAASSANEQFF
DNA: TGCAGCGTTGAAAAGGCGGCTAGCTCCGCCAATGAGCAGTTCTTC

length: 15
J: TRBJ2-1
size: .
D: TRBD2
V: TRBV29-1
CDR3: CSLLGTSGRGNEQFF
DNA: TGCAGCCTTCTTGGGACTAGCGGGAGGGGTAATGAGCAGTTCTTC

length: 14
J: TRBJ2-3
size: .
D: .
V: TRBV5-1
CDR3: CASSGQGATDTQYF
DNA: TGCGCCAGCAGTGGGCAAGGGGCGACAGATACGCAGTATTTT

length: 15
J: TRBJ2-7
size: .
D: TRBD2
V: TRBV9
CDR3: CASSVGGSSSYEQYF
DNA: TGTGCCAGCAGCGTGGGCGGGAGCAGCTCCTACGAGCAGTACTTC

length: 11
J: TRBJ2-7
size: once
D: .
V: TRBV7-2
CDR3: CASSKVGVLIF
DNA: TGTGCCAGCAGCAAAGTTGGGGTCCTGATTTTC

length: 17
J: TRBJ2-7
size: .
D: .
V: TRBV27
CDR3: CASSWKGRGEGLNEQYF
DNA: TGTGCCAGCAGTTGGAAGGGGAGGGGGGAGGGCCTGAACGAGCAGTACTTC

length: 12
J: TRBJ2-5
size: .
D: .
V: TRBV30
CDR3: CAWRPVDETQYF
DNA: TGTGCCTGGAGACCGGTTGACGAGACCCAGTACTTC

length: 12
J: TRBJ2-2
size: once
D: .
V: TRBV29-1
CDR3: CSVRDLPGELFF
DNA: TGCAGCGTTCGGGATCTACCGGGGGAGCTGTTTTTT

length: 15
J: TRBJ2-7
size: once
D: .
V: TRBV7-2
CDR3: CASSLGGWRDSVLYF
DNA: TGTGCCAGCAGCTTAGGTGGATGGAGGGACTCCGTTCTGTACTTC

length: 15
J: TRBJ2-1
size: .
D: .
V: TRBV5-1
CDR3: CASSLWGERDNEQFF
DNA: TGCGCCAGCAGCTTGTGGGGGGAGAGGGATAATGAGCAGTTCTTC

length: 14
J: TRBJ1-2
size: .
D: .
V: TRBV7-2
CDR3: CASSSLGANYGYTF
DNA: TGTGCCAGCAGCTCCCTGGGGGCTAACTATGGCTACACCTTC

length: 16
J: TRBJ2-7
size: .
D: TRBD2
V: TRBV27
CDR3: CASRRGSLAGVYEQYF
DNA: TGTGCCAGCAGGAGGGGGAGTCTAGCGGGAGTCTACGAGCAGTACTTC

length: 13
J: TRBJ2-7
size: .
D: TRBD1
V: TRBV9
CDR3: CASSGQGAYEQYF
DNA: TGTGCCAGCAGCGGACAGGGGGCCTACGAGCAGTACTTC

length: 13
J: TRBJ1-2
size: few
D: TRBD1
V: TRBV5-1
CDR3: CASSYTGDAGYTF
DNA: TGCGCCAGCAGCTACACAGGGGATGCTGGCTACACCTTC

length: 13
J: TRBJ1-2
size: .
D: .
V: TRBV28
CDR3: CASRPDGYYGYTF
DNA: TGTGCCAGCAGACCCGACGGATACTATGGCTACACCTTC

length: 14
J: TRBJ2-3
size: .
D: .
V: TRBV25-1
CDR3: CASSATWSTDTQYF
DNA: TGTGCCAGCAGTGCCACGTGGAGCACAGATACGCAGTATTTT

length: 14
J: TRBJ2-7
size: .
D: TRBD2
V: TRBV9
CDR3: CASSASGSPYEQYF
DNA: TGTGCCAGCAGCGCGAGCGGGAGCCCCTACGAGCAGTACTTC

length: 15
J: TRBJ1-2
size: .
D: TRBD1
V: TRBV19
CDR3: CASSTGQGAPYGYTF
DNA: TGTGCCAGTAGTACCGGACAGGGGGCACCCTATGGCTACACCTTC

length: 15
J: TRBJ2-1
size: once
D: TRBD2
V: TRBV6-6
CDR3: CASSRLAASYNEQFF
DNA: TGTGCCAGCAGTCGACTAGCGGCTTCCTACAATGAGCAGTTCTTC

length: 14
J: TRBJ1-2
size: .
D: .
V: TRBV13
CDR3: CASSLNGGLYGYTF
DNA: TGTGCCAGCAGCTTAAATGGGGGGCTCTATGGCTACACCTTC

length: 14
J: TRBJ2-7
size: .
D: .
V: TRBV29-1
CDR3: CSVENPGPGYEQYF
DNA: TGCAGCGTTGAAAACCCGGGACCAGGCTACGAGCAGTACTTC

length: 13
J: TRBJ1-1
size: .
D: TRBD1
V: TRBV25-1
CDR3: CASSDRGYTEAFF
DNA: TGTGCCAGCAGTGACAGGGGGTACACTGAAGCTTTCTTT

length: 18
J: TRBJ2-1
size: .
D: .
V: TRBV4-3
CDR3: CASSQEGVGLSSYNEQFF
DNA: TGCGCCAGCAGCCAAGAAGGGGTCGGGCTGAGCTCCTACAATGAGCAGTTCTTC

length: 15
J: TRBJ2-1
size: .
D: TRBD2
V: TRBV4-3
CDR3: CASSPSGRPGDEQFF
DNA: TGCGCCAGCAGCCCTAGCGGGAGGCCAGGGGATGAGCAGTTCTTC

length: 14
J: TRBJ2-7
size: .
D: TRBD1
V: TRBV5-5
CDR3: CASSTGQGFYEQYF
DNA: TGTGCCAGCAGCACGGGACAGGGCTTCTACGAGCAGTACTTC

length: 15
J: TRBJ1-1
size: .
D: .
V: TRBV30
CDR3: CAWSVVQSRDTEAFF
DNA: TGTGCCTGGAGTGTGGTACAGAGCCGTGACACTGAAGCTTTCTTT

length: 14
J: TRBJ1-6
size: .
D: TRBD1
V: TRBV6-5
CDR3: CASSYRQGVSPLHF
DNA: TGTGCCAGCAGTTACAGGCAGGGGGTTTCACCCCTCCACTTT

length: 17
J: TRBJ2-7
size: .
D: TRBD2
V: TRBV15
CDR3: CATSRALLAGDPYEQYF
DNA: TGTGCCACCAGCAGAGCCCTACTAGCGGGAGACCCCTACGAGCAGTACTTC

length: 14
J: TRBJ2-7
size: .
D: TRBD1
V: TRBV28
CDR3: CASSRQGVSYEQYF
DNA: TGTGCCAGCAGCCGACAGGGGGTCTCCTACGAGCAGTACTTC

length: 14
J: TRBJ1-1
size: .
D: .
V: TRBV5-4
CDR3: CASSLDAGSTEAFF
DNA: TGTGCCAGCAGCTTGGACGCGGGGAGCACTGAAGCTTTCTTT

length: 18
J: TRBJ1-1
size: few
D: .
V: TRBV7-7
CDR3: CASSQSLRRGLVNTEAFF
DNA: TGTGCTAGCAGCCAGTCCCTAAGGCGGGGTTTGGTGAACACTGAAGCTTTCTTT

length: 13
J: TRBJ1-4
size: once
D: TRBD1
V: TRBV29-1
CDR3: CSASTGTNEKLFF
DNA: TGCAGCGCTTCGACAGGGACTAATGAAAAACTGTTTTTT

length: 14
J: TRBJ1-1
size: .
D: .
V: TRBV14
CDR3: CASSWGGVNTEAFF
DNA: TGTGCCAGCAGTTGGGGAGGGGTGAACACTGAAGCTTTCTTT

length: 13
J: TRBJ1-1
size: .
D: .
V: TRBV6-1
CDR3: CASRDEFNTEAFF
DNA: TGTGCCAGCAGGGACGAGTTCAACACTGAAGCTTTCTTT

length: 14
J: TRBJ1-2
size: .
D: .
V: TRBV5-6
CDR3: CASSPRDRNYGYTF
DNA: TGTGCCAGCAGCCCTCGGGACCGGAACTATGGCTACACCTTC

length: 11
J: TRBJ1-1
size: once
D: .
V: TRBV20-1
CDR3: CSAPRFTEAFF
DNA: TGCAGTGCTCCCCGTTTCACTGAAGCTTTCTTT

length: 14
J: TRBJ2-1
size: .
D: .
V: TRBV30
CDR3: CAWSRGIKYNEQFF
DNA: TGTGCCTGGAGTCGGGGGATCAAATACAATGAGCAGTTCTTC

length: 13
J: TRBJ2-1
size: .
D: .
V: TRBV4-3
CDR3: CASSQEGGNEQFF
DNA: TGCGCCAGCAGCCAAGAAGGCGGGAATGAGCAGTTCTTC

length: 13
J: TRBJ1-2
size: .
D: .
V: TRBV6-1
CDR3: CASSPQGEDGYTF
DNA: TGTGCCAGCAGTCCCCAAGGGGAGGATGGCTACACCTTC

length: 12
J: TRBJ1-2
size: once
D: TRBD1
V: TRBV4-1
CDR3: CASSHQDRGCTF
DNA: TGCGCCAGCAGCCACCAAGACAGGGGATGCACCTTC

length: 11
J: TRBJ1-1
size: .
D: .
V: TRBV20-1
CDR3: CSAGGNTEAFF
DNA: TGCAGTGCCGGGGGAAACACTGAAGCTTTCTTT

length: 15
J: TRBJ2-7
size: .
D: TRBD1
V: TRBV5-1
CDR3: CASSPRQGAAYEQYF
DNA: TGCGCCAGCAGCCCGAGACAGGGGGCGGCCTACGAGCAGTACTTC

length: 14
J: TRBJ2-1
size: .
D: .
V: TRBV4-2
CDR3: CASSQAAEHNEQFF
DNA: TGTGCCAGCAGCCAAGCAGCGGAACACAATGAGCAGTTCTTC

length: 13
J: TRBJ2-3
size: .
D: .
V: TRBV19
CDR3: CASSIDEGDTQYF
DNA: TGTGCCAGTAGTATTGATGAGGGAGATACGCAGTATTTT

length: 15
J: TRBJ1-1
size: .
D: .
V: TRBV5-5
CDR3: CASSTRAQGMTEAFF
DNA: TGTGCCAGCAGCACCCGGGCCCAAGGAATGACTGAAGCTTTCTTT

length: 15
J: TRBJ2-2
size: .
D: .
V: TRBV7-2
CDR3: CASSLPLAGTGELFF
DNA: TGTGCCAGCAGCCTGCCCTTAGCTGGCACCGGGGAGCTGTTTTTT

length: 15
J: TRBJ2-5
size: few
D: TRBD2
V: TRBV2
CDR3: CASRLTSGRVKTQYF
DNA: TGTGCCAGCAGGTTGACTAGCGGGAGAGTAAAGACCCAGTACTTC

length: 15
J: TRBJ2-5
size: .
D: .
V: TRBV7-7
CDR3: CASSSSLGTRETQYF
DNA: TGTGCTAGCAGCTCATCCCTAGGGACGCGGGAGACCCAGTACTTC

length: 16
J: TRBJ2-3
size: .
D: .
V: TRBV5-1
CDR3: CASSILGGGEGDTQYF
DNA: TGCGCCAGCAGCATCCTCGGCGGAGGTGAGGGAGATACGCAGTATTTT

length: 15
J: TRBJ2-7
size: .
D: .
V: TRBV6-1
CDR3: CASSEAPASSYEQYF
DNA: TGTGCCAGCAGTGAAGCTCCGGCTAGCTCCTACGAGCAGTACTTC

length: 14
J: TRBJ1-5
size: .
D: .
V: TRBV7-2
CDR3: CASSLLGREQPQHF
DNA: TGTGCCAGCAGCTTACTAGGGCGAGAGCAGCCCCAGCATTTT

length: 13
J: TRBJ1-4
size: .
D: .
V: TRBV30
CDR3: CAWSVKGSEKLFF
DNA: TGTGCCTGGAGTGTAAAGGGTTCGGAAAAACTGTTTTTT

length: 14
J: TRBJ2-7
size: once
D: TRBD1
V: TRBV2
CDR3: CASRPGTGSYEQYF
DNA: TGTGCCAGCAGACCCGGGACAGGGTCCTACGAGCAGTACTTC